One and the same sample provided the 32 T cell receptor beta chains below, sequenced in a study of OX40 agonist ivuxolimab in advanced cancers. Sequenced by immunoSEQ multiplex PCR; TCRdb stores in-frame clones only, minus some. Among around 63,000 clones listed, 82% were seen once. The source material was CD4+ or CD8+ T cells sorted from blood, sampled in a trial of the OX40 agonist ivuxolimab. These receptor sequences come from an adult with an advanced solid tumor such as melanoma, head and neck, liver or kidney cancer.

V and J are TRBV5-5 and TRBJ2-7; no reliable D call. The V and J ends lost 2 bases and 2 bases respectively, with 11 bases between them. The CDR3 runs 14 residues. Germline V gene sequence: CDR1 SGHKS, CDR2 YYEKEE (reference sequence). In DNA, the CDR3 is TGTGCCAGCAGCTTAATTCCCGCCCCCTACGAGCAGTACTTC. Residues: CASSLIPAPYEQYF.

This clone has just a few counts. This chain uses TRBV5-5 with TRBJ1-5; D gene ambiguous. Germline V gene sequence: CDR1 SGHKS, CDR2 YYEKEE (reference sequence). V was trimmed by 4 bases and J by 3 bases, leaving 8 bases between them. This CDR3 spans 13 amino acids. The CDR3 coding sequence is TGTGCCAGCAGCCTGTCGCTCAATCAGCCCCAGCATTTT. Its protein is CASSLSLNQPQHF.

The rearrangement uses TRBV27 and TRBJ2-7; 8 bases are shared with TRBD1. This CDR3 has 15 residues. The germline V gene has CDR1 MNHEY and CDR2 SMNVEV (reference sequence). V gave up 3 bases and J gave up 3 bases; unmatched junction bases: 7. The DNA of the CDR3 is TGTGCCAGCAGTTTCCGAATCAGGGGGCACTACGAGCAGTACTTC. It encodes CASSFRIRGHYEQYF.

The J gene is TRBJ2-3, the V gene TRBV27, with 7 bases fitting TRBD2. The germline CDR1 and CDR2 sequences are MNHEY and SMNVEV (reference sequence). This CDR3 is built from 18 residues. Trimming removed 0 bases from V and 3 bases from J; junction bases left unmatched: 12. CDR3 sequence (DNA): TGTGCCAGCAGTTTATCCGGGGGGTGGCCTTTAGATACAGATACGCAGTATTTT. Residues: CASSLSGGWPLDTDTQYF.

This clone was detected only a few times. The CDR3: CASSEERETFF. For the CDR3, the DNA is TGTGCCAGCAGTGAAGAGCGGGAGACGTTCTTC. This chain joins TRBV25-1 and TRBJ2-1, with 8 bases matching TRBD2. This CDR3 has 11 residues. V dropped 2 bases and J dropped 15; count of bases not matched to a gene: 3. Germline values: CDR1 MGHDK, CDR2 SYGVNS.

The chain joins TRBV7-6 to TRBJ1-2, with D possibly matching TRBD1 (5 bases). The CDR3 is 12 residues long. Trimming left V 1 base short and J 8 bases short, with 8 bases between. The germline gives CDR1 SGHVS, CDR2 FNYEAQ. DNA for the CDR3: TGTGCCAGCAGCTTAGGGGGGGACGGCTACACCTTC. Its translation is CASSLGGDGYTF. The full variable domain, rest sourced from reference TRBV7-6 and TRBJ1-2, is GAGVSQSPRYKVTKRGQDVALRCDPISGHVSLYWYRQALGQGPEFLTYFNYEAQQDKSGLPNDRFSAERPEGSISTLTIQRTEQRDSAMYRCASSLGGDGYTFGSGTRLTVV.

This clone has only one observation. The rearrangement links TRBV5-1 to TRBJ2-2; unclear D gene. The CDR3 loop spans 12 amino acids. Trimming stripped 3 bases from V and 7 bases from J, with 7 bases between. CDR1 and CDR2 (germline): SGHRS, YFSETQ. CDR3 in amino acids: CASSSVGGELFF. The CDR3 bases are TGCGCCAGCAGCTCAGTAGGCGGGGAGCTGTTTTTT.

This clone appeared a few times. This chain joins TRBV7-9 and TRBJ2-5; D might be TRBD2 (5 bases). Trimming removed 3 bases at V and 5 bases at J, with 10 bases between. The CDR3 covers 13 residues. Germline assignment: CDR1 SEHNR and CDR2 FQNEAQ (reference sequence). The CDR3 coding sequence is TGTGCCAGCAGCTTTGGACGGAGGGAGACCCAGTACTTC. It translates to CASSFGRRETQYF.

This chain links TRBV10-1 with TRBJ2-5, with D unresolved. Trimming left V 2 bases short and J 4 bases short, with 17 bases between. The length of the CDR3 is 16 residues. The germline V gene has CDR1 WNHNN and CDR2 SYGVQD (reference sequence). In DNA form, the CDR3 reads TGCGCCAGCAGTGAGATGTCTTTGGGAAAAGTAGAGACCCAGTACTTC. Translation: CASSEMSLGKVETQYF.

The rearrangement links TRBV27 to TRBJ2-3; D possibly corresponds to TRBD1 (5 bases). The V gene's germline CDR1 is MNHEY and CDR2 SMNVEV (reference sequence). The germline V and J ends were trimmed by 2 bases and 4 bases, with 13 bases remaining between them. The CDR3 runs 15 residues. DNA for the CDR3: TGTGCCAGCAGTTTAGGGGCCTTAGGAGCAGATACGCAGTATTTT. Amino acid sequence: CASSLGALGADTQYF.

The rearrangement links TRBV9 to TRBJ2-5; 7 bases match TRBD2. Trimming took 0 bases from V and 2 from J; bases not matched to a gene: 7. Germline V gene sequence: CDR1 SGDLS, CDR2 YYNGEE. CDR3 length equals 16 residues. The CDR3 sequence: CASSVGITGLQETQYF. The CDR3 bases are TGTGCCAGCAGCGTAGGTATTACGGGACTACAAGAGACCCAGTACTTC.

The chain is built from TRBV2 and TRBJ2-7, with 7 positions matching TRBD1. CDR1 and CDR2 from the germline V gene are SNHLY and FYNNEI. Unmatched junction bases numbered 6, after V lost 2 bases and J lost 2 bases. The CDR3 is made up of 15 amino acids. As DNA, the CDR3 is TGTGCCAGCAGTGAAAGTACAGGGGCAGCCTACGAGCAGTACTTC. It yields the protein CASSESTGAAYEQYF.

The rearrangement joins TRBV27 to TRBJ2-5; D is unresolved. Germline V gene lookup returns CDR1 MNHEY and CDR2 SMNVEV (reference sequence). This CDR3 contains 15 residues. Trimming took 7 bases from V and 4 from J, leaving 19 bases between them. The chain's CDR3 is CASKAAGLLGETQYF. CDR3 bases: TGTGCCAGCAAGGCGGCAGGTCTCTTGGGAGAGACCCAGTACTTC.

The chain links TRBV28 to TRBJ1-3, with unresolved D. Germline CDR1 MDHEN, CDR2 SYDVKM. The length of the CDR3 is 12 residues. Trimming pared 6 bases from V and 4 bases from J, leaving 7 bases between. The CDR3 region is CASSRVGNTIYF. The DNA for the CDR3 is TGTGCCAGCAGCCGCGTGGGAAACACCATATATTTT.

The chain recombines TRBV7-6 with TRBJ2-3; D not certain. The germline V and J ends were trimmed by 5 bases and 8 bases, with 11 bases remaining between them. The V gene's germline CDR1 is SGHVS and CDR2 FNYEAQ. The length of the CDR3 is 12 residues. CDR3 nucleotides: TGTGCCAGCAGCCCCCTCAAAGCTACGCAGTATTTT. Protein sequence: CASSPLKATQYF.

V is TRBV7-2 and J is TRBJ1-2; the match to TRBD1 covers 9 bases. Germline V gives CDR1 SGHTA, CDR2 FQGNSA. The CDR3 sequence is 15 residues long. V gave up 3 bases and J gave up 4 bases; unmatched junction bases: 6. CDR3 in amino acids: CASSLLGQGPYGYTF. In nucleotides, the CDR3 is TGTGCCAGCAGCTTGCTGGGACAGGGCCCCTATGGCTACACCTTC.

This clone was observed once. The J gene is TRBJ2-7, the V gene TRBV4-3, with 12 bases aligning to TRBD1. Germline V lookup: CDR1 LGHNA, CDR2 YSLEER. The CDR3 has 17 amino acids. Germline trimming cut 0 bases from V and 3 bases from J; bases unmatched to any gene: 6. CDR3 bases: TGCGCCAGCAGCCAAGATTCCGGGACAGGGGGCTTCTACGAGCAGTACTTC. Its protein product is CASSQDSGTGGFYEQYF.

Regarding this clone: Other DNA sequences in this sample translate to the same CDR3. The rearrangement joins TRBV27 to TRBJ2-1, with 8 bases identical to TRBD2. This CDR3 comprises 15 residues. V trimming: 2 bases; J trimming: 3 bases; junction bases outside the gene matches: 3. Germline loops: CDR1 MNHEY, CDR2 SMNVEV (reference sequence). The CDR3, as DNA: TGTGCCAGCAGTTTAGCGGGAGGAAGCTACAATGAGCAGTTCTTC. This gives the protein CASSLAGGSYNEQFF.

V is TRBV25-1 and J is TRBJ2-5; no firm D call. Germline values: CDR1 MGHDK, CDR2 SYGVNS. The CDR3 extends over 15 amino acids. The germline V and J ends were trimmed by 1 base and 0 bases, with 9 bases remaining between them. The CDR3 spells CASSESRLYQETQYF. For the CDR3, the DNA is TGTGCCAGCAGTGAATCCAGGCTGTACCAAGAGACCCAGTACTTC. Complete variable domain (other parts from reference TRBV25-1 and TRBJ2-5): EADIYQTPRYLVIGTGKKITLECSQTMGHDKMYWYQQDPGMELHLIHYSYGVNSTEKGDLSSESTVSRIRTEHFPLTLESARPSHTSQYLCASSESRLYQETQYFGPGTRLLVL.

The chain is built from TRBV30 and TRBJ1-5; TRBD1 matches at 8 bases. J gave up 15 bases and V 2 bases, and 12 bases lay outside the gene matches. CDR3 length: 13 residues. CDR1 and CDR2 from the germline V gene are GTSNPN and SVGIG (reference sequence). Written as DNA, the CDR3 is TGTGCCTGGAGTCAACAGGGGGTTCCCCCTTTGCATTTT. It translates to CAWSQQGVPPLHF.

The chain has TRBV9 and TRBJ2-2, with 7 bases lining up with TRBD1. Germline lookup yields CDR1 SGDLS and CDR2 YYNGEE. Trimming at V came to 5 bases and at J to 3 bases, leaving 4 bases not matched to a gene. The CDR3 is 14 amino acids. CDR3 nucleotides: TGTGCCAGCAGAACAGGGGCGTACACCGGGGAGCTGTTTTTT. This codes for CASRTGAYTGELFF.

The chain joins TRBV19 to TRBJ1-5; 9 bases are shared with TRBD1. Germline V lookup: CDR1 LNHDA, CDR2 SQIVND (reference sequence). The CDR3 runs 14 residues. With 4 bases clipped from V and 8 bases from J, the junction kept 6 bases outside the gene matches. CDR3 DNA sequence: TGTGCCAGTAGTACCACAGGGGGCCGGAAGCCCCAGCATTTT. This gives the protein CASSTTGGRKPQHF.

The V gene is TRBV20-1, the J gene TRBJ1-2; no clear D. V gave up 4 bases and J gave up 0 bases, with 3 bases separating them. The CDR3 consists of 11 residues. Germline CDR1 is DFQATT and CDR2 is SNEGSKA (reference sequence). CDR3: CSATANYGYTF. The CDR3 coding sequence is TGCAGTGCTACAGCTAACTATGGCTACACCTTC.

This rearrangement joins TRBV28 to TRBJ2-5, with 8 bases matching TRBD2. Germline loops: CDR1 MDHEN, CDR2 SYDVKM. The CDR3 runs to 14 residues. The V gene end was trimmed by 5 bases and the J gene end by 6 bases; junction bases not matched to a gene: 8. The CDR3 nucleotides read TGTGCCAGCAGTCTCACCGGGGGGGAAAAGACCCAGTACTTC. As protein: CASSLTGGEKTQYF.

The V and J genes are TRBV4-3 and TRBJ2-2; D remains ambiguous. CDR1 and CDR2 (germline): LGHNA, YSLEER. The CDR3 length is 15 residues. The V end lost 5 bases, the J end lost 0 bases, and 10 bases lay between the germline ends. This CDR3 is CASSSGESNTGELFF. Here the CDR3 DNA reads TGCGCCAGCAGCTCAGGAGAATCGAACACCGGGGAGCTGTTTTTT.

This clone was picked up a small number of times. This sequence joins TRBV2 and TRBJ1-1; no firm D call. The V gene lost 8 bases and the J gene lost 6 bases, with 10 bases spanning the gap. Germline lookup yields CDR1 SNHLY and CDR2 FYNNEI. The CDR3 extends over 11 amino acids. CDR3 region: CASCLRAEAFF. CDR3 in DNA: TGTGCCAGCTGTCTGCGGGCTGAAGCTTTCTTT.

V and J are TRBV27 and TRBJ2-6; D gene unclear. This CDR3 has 15 residues. Deletions cut 4 bases from V and 1 base from J, with 8 bases between. Germline CDR1 MNHEY, CDR2 SMNVEV (reference sequence). The CDR3 reads CASSSGWSGANVLTF. The CDR3 DNA sequence: TGTGCCAGCAGTTCGGGTTGGTCTGGGGCCAACGTCCTGACTTTC. The full variable domain, its missing parts supplied by reference TRBV27 and TRBJ2-6, is EAQVTQNPRYLITVTGKKLTVTCSQNMNHEYMSWYRQDPGLGLRQIYYSMNVEVTDKGDVPEGYKVSRKEKRNFPLILESPSPNQTSLYFCASSSGWSGANVLTFGAGSRLTVL.

The rearrangement joins TRBV27 to TRBJ1-1; a possible D gene is TRBD1 (5 bases). Trimming left V 4 bases short and J 4 bases short, with 16 bases between. Germline CDR1 reads MNHEY; CDR2 reads SMNVEV (reference sequence). CDR3 length equals 15 residues. This CDR3 is CASSSMVGVSTEAFF. The CDR3 DNA reads as TGTGCCAGCAGTTCAATGGTAGGGGTCTCCACTGAAGCTTTCTTT.

V gene TRBV19 combines with J gene TRBJ1-2; D uncertain. The V and J ends lost 7 bases and 8 bases respectively, with 17 bases between them. From germline, CDR1 is LNHDA and CDR2 SQIVND (reference sequence). The CDR3 is made up of 13 amino acids. DNA of the CDR3: TGTGCCAGTAACCGGGGAAGAACGGGGGGCTACACCTTC. This encodes CASNRGRTGGYTF.

The chain links TRBV19 to TRBJ2-2; D is unresolved. Per the germline V gene, CDR1 is LNHDA and CDR2 is SQIVND (reference sequence). V was trimmed by 3 bases and J by 2 bases, leaving 10 bases between them. The CDR3 is made up of 15 amino acids. CDR3 protein: CASSMWHTNTGELFF. CDR3 coding DNA: TGTGCCAGTAGTATGTGGCACACCAACACCGGGGAGCTGTTTTTT.

The V call is TRBV5-4, the J call TRBJ2-7; D is possibly TRBD1 (6 bases). The CDR3 totals 13 residues. Trimming took off 2 bases at V and 7 bases at J, with 13 bases between the two ends. Germline V gene sequence: CDR1 SGHNT, CDR2 YYREEE (reference sequence). The CDR3 reads CASSLRGQGEQYF. CDR3 DNA sequence: TGTGCCAGCAGCTTAAGAGGGCAGGGGGAGCAGTACTTC.

Only a few counts were recorded for this clone. At one end, the junction sequence differs from germline, possibly due to a read error. The gene calls are TRBV7-7 and TRBJ2-1; D is perhaps TRBD1 (5 bases). The CDR3 runs to 13 residues. The germline V gene encodes CDR1 SSHAT and CDR2 FNYEAQ (reference sequence). The CDR3 is CASSPGPDNEQFF. In nucleotides, the CDR3 is TGTGCTAGCAGCCCAGGGCCTGACAATGAGCAGTTCTTC.